Sequencing of this T cell receptor beta chain was carried out in a study of CD8 T cells in Susac syndrome. The RNA input was about 0.5 to 1 ug, and it was reverse transcribed with random hexamers. Amplification of the TCR beta CDR3 was carried out by immunoSEQ multiplex PCR, which spanned a total of 54 Vbeta and 13 Jbeta segments. In TCRdb, the immunoSEQ multiplex PCR reads were re-called with MiXCR into one record per CDR3 protein. The sample records about 160,000 distinct CDR3 sequences, over 85% being singletons. TCR beta from blood CD8+ and CD4+ T cells was sequenced. TEMRA cells were FACS-enriched, with CD8+ and CD4+ T cells isolated negatively. CDR3 length equals 13 residues. Per the germline V gene, CDR1 is GTSNPN and CDR2 is SVGIG (reference sequence).

This clonotype was sampled from a human donor in good health. The gene calls are TRBV30 and TRBJ2-1; D might be TRBD1 (5 bases). The J call could be wrong; TRBJ2-7 is a better fit for the DNA end. Sequenced sample: CD4+ T cells from PBMCs. The CDR3 loop is CASTTAYLYEQYF. The CDR3 nucleotides are TGTGCCTCCACGACAGCATACCTCTACGAGCAGTACTTC.